These T cell receptor beta chains were read from a single sample in a study of blood T cell repertoires in COVID-19. The table came from immunoSEQ multiplex PCR; TCRdb's copy has only in-frame clones and leaves some out. The sample holds 150,000 to 200,000 clones; under 90% are singletons and the top ten take roughly 15%. Sequencing input: peripheral blood. These receptors all stem from a woman aged 70 to 79 with COVID-19, enrolled during active disease. Each CDR3 is given with its conserved first and last residue. A D gene is named only where the DNA matches it firmly. Rows may omit the clone size; those that give it use once, few, many or a size class.

TRBV25-1	NA	NA	TRBJ2-2	CASSAAGNTGELFF	TGTGCCAGCAGTGCCGCCGGGAACACCGGGGAGCTGTTTTTT
TRBV28	NA	NA	TRBJ2-1	CASTVQGYDNEQFF	TGTGCCAGCACCGTCCAGGGTTACGACAATGAGCAGTTCTTC
TRBV19	TRBD1	NA	TRBJ1-4	CASSRTDRGAANEKLFF	TGTGCCAGTAGTCGGACGGACAGGGGGGCAGCTAATGAAAAACTGTTTTTT
TRBV7-2	NA	NA	TRBJ2-1	CASSLRGGGAYNEQFF	TGTGCCAGCAGTTTAAGGGGGGGAGGGGCCTACAATGAGCAGTTCTTC
TRBV11-3	TRBD2	NA	TRBJ2-3	CASSPHGGDTQYF	TGTGCCAGCAGCCCCCACGGGGGGGATACGCAGTATTTT
TRBV5-1	TRBD1	few	TRBJ2-1	CASSLETGSSYNEQFF	TGCGCCAGCAGCTTGGAGACAGGGTCCTCCTACAATGAGCAGTTCTTC
TRBV28	NA	NA	TRBJ1-5	CASSLRQVMSAQHF	TGTGCCAGCAGCCTCCGACAGGTCATGTCGGCCCAGCATTTT
TRBV18	TRBD1	NA	TRBJ2-1	CASSHPGTGLFF	TGTGCCAGCTCTCACCCCGGGACAGGGCTGTTCTTC
TRBV10-3	TRBD1	NA	TRBJ1-1	CAISDLAYRGMNTEAFF	TGTGCCATCAGTGACCTTGCCTACAGGGGAATGAACACTGAAGCTTTCTTT
TRBV9	TRBD1	NA	TRBJ2-1	CASSRWIKTGQGFYNEQFF	TGTGCCAGCAGCCGATGGATAAAGACGGGACAGGGATTTTACAATGAGCAGTTCTTC
TRBV2	TRBD1	NA	TRBJ1-6	CASIAGTGGSPLHF	TGTGCCAGCATAGCAGGGACAGGGGGGTCACCCCTCCACTTT
TRBV14	NA	few	TRBJ1-6	CATNSHYNSPLHF	TGTGCCACTAACAGCCACTATAATTCACCCCTCCACTTT
TRBV7-2	TRBD1	NA	TRBJ2-1	CASSLQGALLPEQFF	TGTGCCAGCAGCTTACAGGGGGCGCTTCTACCTGAGCAGTTCTTC
TRBV28	TRBD2	few	TRBJ2-1	CASSQAGVRNEQFF	TGTGCCAGCAGCCAAGCGGGAGTACGGAATGAGCAGTTCTTC
TRBV6-1	TRBD1	NA	TRBJ1-2	CASSDGTGYGYTF	TGTGCCAGCAGTGACGGGACAGGCTATGGCTACACCTTC
TRBV27	NA	once	TRBJ1-5	CASSFRREQPQHF	TGTGCCAGCAGTTTTAGGAGGGAGCAGCCCCAGCATTTT
TRBV29-1	TRBD2	NA	TRBJ2-1	CSGGTSGVEQFF	TGCAGCGGTGGGACTAGCGGGGTTGAGCAGTTCTTC
TRBV4-2	NA	NA	TRBJ1-1	CASSHSPLDSNTEAFF	TGTGCCAGCAGCCACAGCCCATTGGACTCAAACACTGAAGCTTTCTTT
TRBV10-3	TRBD2	NA	TRBJ2-2	CAISPGGRTGELFF	TGTGCCATCAGTCCGGGAGGGCGTACCGGGGAGCTGTTTTTT
TRBV28	TRBD1	few	TRBJ1-2	CASSSTTGASIYGYTF	TGTGCCAGCAGTTCAACAACAGGGGCGTCTATCTATGGCTACACCTTC
TRBV2	NA	once	TRBJ2-1	CASTRQGSYNEQFF	TGTGCCAGCACGAGGCAGGGATCCTACAATGAGCAGTTCTTC
TRBV15	NA	NA	TRBJ1-1	CATSRDWGVEAFF	TGTGCCACCAGCAGAGATTGGGGGGTGGAAGCTTTCTTT
TRBV11-2	TRBD1	NA	TRBJ2-1	CASSSAGSGTGPYNEQFF	TGTGCCAGCAGCTCAGCCGGGTCCGGGACAGGGCCCTACAATGAGCAGTTCTTC
TRBV4-1	NA	NA	TRBJ2-1	CASSQGGNEQFF	TGCGCCAGCAGCCAAGGAGGGAATGAGCAGTTCTTC
TRBV2	NA	few	TRBJ1-1	CASRYLGVAFF	TGTGCCAGCAGATATCTAGGGGTGGCTTTCTTT
TRBV6-1	NA	NA	TRBJ2-4	CASSDQQGGRNIQYF	TGTGCCAGCAGTGACCAACAGGGAGGGCGAAACATTCAGTACTTC
TRBV9	NA	NA	TRBJ1-2	CASSGFRRGSGDYGYTF	TGTGCCAGCAGCGGGTTCCGGAGAGGGAGTGGGGACTATGGCTACACCTTC
TRBV12-5	NA	NA	TRBJ2-5	CASGTSQGETQYF	TGTGCTAGTGGTACTTCGCAGGGGGAGACCCAGTACTTC
TRBV6-5	NA	NA	TRBJ1-1	CASSRSTGGNTEAFF	TGTGCCAGCAGCCGGTCGACAGGCGGGAACACTGAAGCTTTCTTT
TRBV18	TRBD2	NA	TRBJ2-7	CASSSGGGSYEQYF	TGTGCCAGCTCATCGGGTGGCGGGAGTTACGAGCAGTACTTC
TRBV29-1	NA	NA	TRBJ2-4	CSARGLDIQYF	TGCAGCGCCCGGGGGTTAGACATTCAGTACTTC
TRBV6-1	TRBD2	NA	TRBJ2-3	CASSENLAGGIALRDTQYF	TGTGCCAGCAGTGAAAATCTCGCGGGGGGGATCGCATTACGAGATACGCAGTATTTT
TRBV5-6	NA	NA	TRBJ1-1	CASSLYRDNFSEAFF	TGTGCCAGCAGCCTATACCGGGACAACTTTTCTGAAGCTTTCTTT
TRBV25-1	NA	few	TRBJ1-3	CASSALLGKGLDTIYF	TGTGCCAGCAGTGCATTGCTCGGAAAGGGGCTGGACACCATATATTTT
TRBV6-4	NA	few	TRBJ1-5	CASSDFKTVWRSNQPQHF	TGTGCCAGCAGTGACTTCAAGACGGTCTGGAGGAGCAATCAGCCCCAGCATTTT
TRBV9	TRBD2	NA	TRBJ2-2	CASSPRLAGDAGELFF	TGTGCCAGCAGCCCCCGACTAGCGGGAGATGCCGGGGAGCTGTTTTTT
TRBV27	TRBD1	NA	TRBJ2-5	CASAETGALTQYF	TGTGCCAGCGCGGAGACAGGGGCGCTGACCCAGTACTTC
TRBV6-5	NA	once	TRBJ2-2	CASSMAGSVTGELFF	TGTGCCAGCAGCATGGCAGGGTCGGTTACCGGGGAGCTGTTTTTT
TRBV5-1	TRBD1	few	TRBJ2-5	CASSLGQGGRQETQYF	TGCGCCAGCAGCTTGGGACAGGGGGGCCGACAAGAGACCCAGTACTTC
TRBV29-1	NA	NA	TRBJ1-2	CSVVGDGYTF	TGCAGCGTCGTCGGGGATGGCTACACCTTC
TRBV6-5	TRBD1	once	TRBJ2-4	CASRGQGQGRDIQYF	TGTGCCAGCAGAGGACAGGGACAGGGTAGGGACATTCAGTACTTC
TRBV28	NA	NA	TRBJ1-6	CASSLWQGNSPLHF	TGTGCCAGCAGTTTATGGCAGGGGAATTCACCCCTCCACTTT
TRBV7-9	NA	NA	TRBJ1-1	CASRSGGPEAFF	TGTGCCAGTAGATCCGGCGGCCCTGAAGCTTTCTTT
TRBV18	TRBD2	NA	TRBJ2-2	CASSPGREATGELFF	TGTGCCAGCTCACCCGGACGGGAGGCCACCGGGGAGCTGTTTTTT
TRBV7-9	NA	NA	TRBJ2-7	CASSPAGDRYEQYF	TGTGCCAGCAGCCCCGCAGGGGACCGCTACGAGCAGTACTTC
TRBV7-2	TRBD2	NA	TRBJ2-3	CASRPTDYRDYPMDTQYF	TGTGCCAGCAGACCAACCGATTACCGGGACTACCCCATGGATACGCAGTATTTT
TRBV6-6	NA	few	TRBJ1-5	CASSYRGGYQPQHF	TGTGCCAGCAGTTACAGGGGTGGGTATCAGCCCCAGCATTTT
TRBV5-1	TRBD2	NA	TRBJ2-5	CASSSDTSGAQETQYF	TGCGCCAGCAGCTCAGATACTAGCGGGGCACAAGAGACCCAGTACTTC